This T cell receptor beta chain was found in a study of CD4 T cells in relation to SARS-CoV-2 and coronaviruses. The CDR3 runs to 17 residues. Germline CDR1 reads SGHKS; CDR2 reads YYEKEE (reference sequence). The junction had 12 bases not matched to a gene; V was cut back by 4 bases and J by 9 bases. Data came from immunoSEQ multiplex PCR; TCRdb stores just in-frame clones and leaves some out. The sample lists tens of thousands of clones, roughly 80% seen once, with about 17% in the top ten. Points on this clone: Its antigen is not identified.

The unexposed donors gave CD4+ T cells in about 2011-2018, prior to COVID-19. CD4+ T cells were isolated from the cells after more than 8 days of culture. PBMCs were plated at roughly 2.1 million per well in IL-2-containing medium. Regarding the study as a whole: Crossreactive clones expanded significantly less to SARS-CoV-2 than monoreactive clones.

The rearrangement uses TRBV5-5 and TRBJ2-1, with 14 nucleotides matching TRBD2. The sample was CD4+ T cells from PBMCs, cultured in vitro. The receptor was derived from a human donor in good health. The CDR3 DNA follows: TGTGCCAGCAGCCTAGGGACTAGCGGGAGTCTTCGGATTGAGCAGTTCTTC. This gives the protein CASSLGTSGSLRIEQFF.